The source of this T cell receptor (beta chain) is a study of T cells after yellow fever vaccination. Study summary: Libraries from low-cell-number fractions were prepared with the SMART-Seq v4 Ultra Low Input RNA kit. Findings of the study overall: A weaker but faster secondary response was observed, peaking on day 5 versus 15. Most primary-vaccination clones recurred post-booster (around 97% CD4, over 70% CD8).

TCRdb redid the calling of the 5' RACE reads with MiXCR, one entry per CDR3 protein. Of 320,000 or so distinct CDR3 sequences in the sample, around 8.1% were seen once. This clonotype was seen a few times. Its antigen is still unknown. This CDR3 contains 10 residues. Per the germline V gene, CDR1 is SGHVS and CDR2 is FQNEAQ. Trimming pared 9 bases from V and 11 bases from J, leaving 11 bases between. The rearrangement uses TRBV7-8 and TRBJ1-5; perhaps TRBD1 as D (5 bases). The source of this sequence is a man in his late teens or twenties who received the YFV17D yellow fever vaccine. The specimen comprised PBMCs, sampled approximately 47 days after the first yellow fever vaccination. The CDR3 reads CASDVGAQHF. The CDR3 bases are TGTGCCAGTGACGTGGGGGCCCAGCATTTT.